Listed here are 13 T cell receptor beta chains from one sample, sequenced in a study of cytomegalovirus exposure and HLA in healthy donors. Here immunoSEQ multiplex PCR was the method, and the copy in TCRdb shows in-frame clones only, minus some. The table shows under 75,000 clones, with 85% occurring only once. Sequencing used PBMCs. These receptors were taken from a man in his thirties or forties in good health and CMV-seronegative.

This clone was picked up a small number of times. The chain recombines TRBV5-1 with TRBJ1-2; 8 nucleotides align to TRBD1. Germline CDR1 and CDR2: SGHRS and YFSETQ. The junction had 12 bases not matched to a gene; V was cut back by 8 bases and J by 6 bases. The CDR3 is 14 residues long. The CDR3 is CARALETGVDGYTF. The CDR3 DNA reads TGCGCCAGAGCGTTAGAGACAGGGGTCGATGGCTACACCTTC. The entire variable domain, with the rest obtained from reference TRBV5-1 and TRBJ1-2, is as follows: KAGVTQTPRYLIKTRGQQVTLSCSPISGHRSVSWYQQTPGQGLQFLFEYFSETQRNKGNFPGRFSGRQFSNSRSEMNVSTLELGDSALYLCARALETGVDGYTFGSGTRLTVV.

The chain joins TRBV7-6 to TRBJ2-1, with D perhaps matching TRBD2 (7 bases). Trimming took off 5 bases at V and 13 bases at J, with 24 bases between the two ends. Per germline, CDR1 SGHVS and CDR2 FNYEAQ. The CDR3 is 15 amino acids. The CDR3 region is CASSGGGAMAGGQFF. CDR3 DNA: TGTGCCAGCAGCGGAGGGGGGGCAATGGCAGGCGGACAGTTCTTC.

V usage is TRBV27 and J usage is TRBJ2-2, with 8 bases lining up with TRBD1. The CDR3 totals 13 residues. In germline, CDR1 is MNHEY, CDR2 SMNVEV (reference sequence). The V gene end was trimmed by 6 bases and the J gene end by 10 bases; junction bases not matched to a gene: 7. Here the CDR3 DNA reads TGTGCCAGCAGCACAGGACAGGGCCAGGAGCTGTTTTTT. Its translation is CASSTGQGQELFF.

The chain carries TRBV28 and TRBJ1-1; TRBD1 matches at 9 bases. Germline values: CDR1 MDHEN, CDR2 SYDVKM. CDR3 length: 13 amino acids. After removal of 7 bases from V and 8 bases from J, the junction contained 8 bases not matched to a gene. This chain's CDR3 is CASNWIDRGEAFF. The CDR3 coding sequence is TGTGCCAGCAATTGGATCGACAGGGGGGAAGCTTTCTTT.

The rearrangement links TRBV27 to TRBJ2-6; D is possibly TRBD1 (5 bases). The V end lost 6 bases, the J end lost 9 bases, and 18 bases lay between the germline ends. Germline V gives CDR1 MNHEY, CDR2 SMNVEV (reference sequence). The CDR3 is 15 residues long. CDR3 DNA sequence: TGTGCCAGCAGCAATATTGGGGCCAAAGACAACGTCCTGACTTTC. This translates into CASSNIGAKDNVLTF. Full variable domain (rest looked up from reference TRBV27 and TRBJ2-6): EAQVTQNPRYLITVTGKKLTVTCSQNMNHEYMSWYRQDPGLGLRQIYYSMNVEVTDKGDVPEGYKVSRKEKRNFPLILESPSPNQTSLYFCASSNIGAKDNVLTFGAGSRLTVL.

The chain links TRBV6-1 to TRBJ2-2, with a weak D call TRBD2 (7 bases). Germline V gene sequence: CDR1 MNHNS, CDR2 SASEGT. This CDR3 comprises 16 residues. The V gene lost 2 bases and the J gene lost 5 bases, with 15 bases spanning the gap. The chain's CDR3 is CASSEWGGEYTGELFF. CDR3 sequence (DNA): TGTGCCAGCAGTGAATGGGGGGGCGAGTATACCGGGGAGCTGTTTTTT.

The chain carries TRBV6-5 and TRBJ2-2; 7 bases line up with TRBD2. V shed 2 bases and J 4 bases; nucleotides not matched to a gene: 7. This CDR3 is built from 16 residues. Germline V lookup: CDR1 MNHEY, CDR2 SVGAGI. In DNA, the CDR3 is TGTGCCAGCAGTTACGGCGGGGAGGGCGGCACCGGGGAGCTGTTTTTT. It codes for CASSYGGEGGTGELFF.

The genes are TRBV11-2 and TRBJ1-1; no clear D gene. V lost 5 bases, J lost 7 bases, and 8 bases lay in between. In germline, CDR1 is SGHAT, CDR2 FQNNGV. The length of the CDR3 is 11 residues. The CDR3 sequence: CASSPRLEAFF. DNA for the CDR3: TGTGCCAGCAGCCCTCGACTTGAAGCTTTCTTT.

This clone appeared a single time. The J gene is TRBJ1-5, the V gene TRBV25-1; TRBD1 aligns across 7 bases. The CDR3 sequence is 14 residues long. The V segment lost 6 bases and the J segment 4 bases; nucleotides outside the gene matches: 6. The germline V gene encodes CDR1 MGHDK and CDR2 SYGVNS. CDR3 sequence reads: CASSVGTANQPQHF. Written as DNA, the CDR3 is TGTGCCAGCAGCGTAGGGACAGCTAATCAGCCCCAGCATTTT. Looking up the rest from reference TRBV25-1 and TRBJ1-5 gives the full variable domain: EADIYQTPRYLVIGTGKKITLECSQTMGHDKMYWYQQDPGMELHLIHYSYGVNSTEKGDLSSESTVSRIRTEHFPLTLESARPSHTSQYLCASSVGTANQPQHFGDGTRLSIL.

The CDR3 reads CASGLVPVLADNTGELFF. The DNA of the CDR3 is TGTGCTAGTGGTTTGGTACCGGTACTAGCGGATAACACCGGGGAGCTGTTTTTT. The chain recombines TRBV12-5 with TRBJ2-2; 8 nucleotides line up with TRBD2. CDR1 LGHNT and CDR2 FRNRAP come from the germline V gene. The CDR3 sequence is 18 residues long. The V gene end was trimmed by 0 bases and the J gene end by 2 bases; junction bases not matched to a gene: 8.

The rearrangement links TRBV5-6 to TRBJ1-5; D gene ambiguous. The germline CDR1 and CDR2 sequences are SGHDT and YYEEEE. This CDR3 comprises 14 residues. Trimming took 4 bases from V and 0 from J, leaving 8 bases between them. In DNA form, the CDR3 reads TGTGCCAGCAGCGTCCACTATAGCAATCAGCCCCAGCATTTT. This translates into CASSVHYSNQPQHF. The full variable domain, in which reference TRBV5-6 and TRBJ1-5 provide the parts outside the CDR3, is DAGVTQSPTHLIKTRGQQVTLRCSPKSGHDTVSWYQQALGQGPQFIFQYYEEEERQRGNFPDRFSGHQFPNYSSELNVNALLLGDSALYLCASSVHYSNQPQHFGDGTRLSIL.

The chain is built from TRBV7-8 and TRBJ2-5; D remains ambiguous. The CDR3 is made up of 15 amino acids. The V end lost 5 bases, the J end lost 4 bases, and 17 bases lay between the germline ends. CDR1 is SGHVS, CDR2 FQNEAQ, per germline. For the CDR3, the DNA is TGTGCCAGCAGCCGTGAGGCGGCCACGGGAGAGACCCAGTACTTC. Translated, it gives CASSREAATGETQYF. Variable domain in full (rest from reference TRBV7-8 and TRBJ2-5): GAGVSQSPRYKVAKRGQDVALRCDPISGHVSLFWYQQALGQGPEFLTYFQNEAQLDKSGLPSDRFFAERPEGSVSTLKIQRTQQEDSAVYLCASSREAATGETQYFGPGTRLLVL.

The chain combines TRBV29-1 with TRBJ1-4; perhaps TRBD1 as D (5 bases). Germline loops: CDR1 SQVTM, CDR2 ANQGSEA. V lost 7 bases and J 3 bases, leaving 12 bases between the germline ends. This CDR3 spans 13 amino acids. The DNA of the CDR3 is TGCAGCGCCCGACAGCGTTCTAATGAAAAACTGTTTTTT. This gives the protein CSARQRSNEKLFF.